The sequence of this TCR beta chain was determined in a study of blood T cell repertoires in COVID-19. Only in-frame clones appear in the TCRdb table, and some are missing; sequencing was by immunoSEQ multiplex PCR. Of over 250,000 clones listed, roughly nine tenths are singletons. Trimming pared 1 base from V and 4 bases from J, leaving 11 bases between. The CDR3 runs to 15 residues. Germline V gene data show CDR1 as SGHAT and CDR2 as FQNNGV. The origin of this receptor is a man aged 40-50 years who had recovered from COVID-19. This chain uses TRBV11-2 with TRBJ1-5, with D unclear. Material: peripheral blood. The CDR3 DNA is TGTGCCAGCAGCTTAGGGCTTGGCAGGAATCAGCCCCAGCATTTT. Protein: CASSLGLGRNQPQHF.